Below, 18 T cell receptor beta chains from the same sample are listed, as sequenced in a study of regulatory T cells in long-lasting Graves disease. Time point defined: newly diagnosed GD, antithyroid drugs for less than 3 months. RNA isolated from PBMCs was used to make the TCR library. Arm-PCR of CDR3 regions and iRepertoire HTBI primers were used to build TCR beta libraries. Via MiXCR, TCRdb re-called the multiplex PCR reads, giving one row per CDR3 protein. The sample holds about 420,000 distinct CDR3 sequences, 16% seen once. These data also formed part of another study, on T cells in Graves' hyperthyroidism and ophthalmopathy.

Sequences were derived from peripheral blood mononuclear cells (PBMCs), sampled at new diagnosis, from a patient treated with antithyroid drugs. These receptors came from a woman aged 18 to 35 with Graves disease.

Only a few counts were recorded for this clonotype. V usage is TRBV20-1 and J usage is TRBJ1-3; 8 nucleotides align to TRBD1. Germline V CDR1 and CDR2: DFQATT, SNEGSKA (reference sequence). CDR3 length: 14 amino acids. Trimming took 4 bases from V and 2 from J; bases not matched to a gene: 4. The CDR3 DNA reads TGCAGTGCTACTCAGGGGGCGCCTGGAAACACCATATATTTT. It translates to CSATQGAPGNTIYF.

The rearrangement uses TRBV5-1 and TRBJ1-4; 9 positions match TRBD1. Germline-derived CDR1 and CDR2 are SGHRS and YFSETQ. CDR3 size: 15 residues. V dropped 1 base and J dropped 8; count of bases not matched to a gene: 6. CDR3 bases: TGCGCCAGCAGCTTGATGGGACAGGGAGGCGAAAAACTGTTTTTT. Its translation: CASSLMGQGGEKLFF. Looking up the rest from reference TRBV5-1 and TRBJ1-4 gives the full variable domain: KAGVTQTPRYLIKTRGQQVTLSCSPISGHRSVSWYQQTPGQGLQFLFEYFSETQRNKGNFPGRFSGRQFSNSRSEMNVSTLELGDSALYLCASSLMGQGGEKLFFGSGTQLSVL.

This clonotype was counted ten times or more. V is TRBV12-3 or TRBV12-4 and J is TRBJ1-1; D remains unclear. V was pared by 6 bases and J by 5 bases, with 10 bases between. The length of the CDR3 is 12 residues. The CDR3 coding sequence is TGTGCCAGCAGCCCGGGAACAACTGAAGCTTTCTTT. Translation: CASSPGTTEAFF.

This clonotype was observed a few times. Written as DNA, the CDR3 is TGTGCCAGCAGCTTAGCGAGGACAGGCGAAACCTACGAGCAGTACTTC. Residues: CASSLARTGETYEQYF. The chain has TRBV7-9 and TRBJ2-7; TRBD1 agrees at 7 bases. The CDR3 covers 16 residues. Germline trimming cut 0 bases from V and 2 bases from J; bases unmatched to any gene: 7. Germline-derived CDR1 and CDR2 are SEHNR and FQNEAQ (reference sequence).

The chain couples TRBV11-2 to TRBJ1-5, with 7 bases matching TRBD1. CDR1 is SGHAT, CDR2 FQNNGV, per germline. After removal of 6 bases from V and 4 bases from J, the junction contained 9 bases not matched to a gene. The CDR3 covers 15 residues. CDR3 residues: CASSKGTDLNQPQHF. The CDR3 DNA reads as TGTGCCAGCAGTAAAGGGACAGACCTAAATCAGCCCCAGCATTTT.

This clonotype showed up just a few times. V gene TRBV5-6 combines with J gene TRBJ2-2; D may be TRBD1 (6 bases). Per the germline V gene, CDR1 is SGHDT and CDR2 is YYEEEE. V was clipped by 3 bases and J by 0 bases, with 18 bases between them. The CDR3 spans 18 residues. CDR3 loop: CASSSLEGQRANTGELFF. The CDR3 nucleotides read TGTGCCAGCAGCTCGCTAGAAGGACAGCGCGCGAACACCGGGGAGCTGTTTTTT.

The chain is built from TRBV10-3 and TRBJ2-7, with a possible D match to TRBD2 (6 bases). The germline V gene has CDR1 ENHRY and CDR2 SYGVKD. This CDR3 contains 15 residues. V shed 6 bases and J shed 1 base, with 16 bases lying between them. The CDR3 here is CAISPRDSRSYEQYF. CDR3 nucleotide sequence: TGTGCCATCAGCCCCCGGGACTCTAGATCCTACGAGCAGTACTTC.

Here the CDR3 reads CASSPLSGSTGDTQYF. CDR3 DNA sequence: TGTGCCAGCTCACCACTTAGCGGGAGTACAGGAGATACGCAGTATTTT. The V call is TRBV18, the J call TRBJ2-3; 9 bases align to TRBD2. CDR3 size: 16 residues. Losses at the gene ends were 1 base for V and 5 bases for J; bases not matched to a gene: 7. The germline CDR1 and CDR2 sequences are KGHSH and LQKENI.

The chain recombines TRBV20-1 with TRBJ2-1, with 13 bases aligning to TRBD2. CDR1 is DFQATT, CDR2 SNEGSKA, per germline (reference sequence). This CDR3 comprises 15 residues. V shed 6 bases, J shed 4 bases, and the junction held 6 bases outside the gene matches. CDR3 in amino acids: CSATGTSGAYNEQFF. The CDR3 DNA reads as TGCAGTGCAACCGGGACTAGCGGGGCTTACAATGAGCAGTTCTTC.

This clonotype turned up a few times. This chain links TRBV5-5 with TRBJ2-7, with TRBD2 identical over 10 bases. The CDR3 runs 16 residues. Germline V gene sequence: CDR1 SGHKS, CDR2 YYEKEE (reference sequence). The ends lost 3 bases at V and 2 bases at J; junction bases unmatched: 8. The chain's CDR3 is CASSWNLAGVTYEQYF. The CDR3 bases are TGTGCCAGCAGCTGGAATCTAGCGGGAGTGACCTACGAGCAGTACTTC.

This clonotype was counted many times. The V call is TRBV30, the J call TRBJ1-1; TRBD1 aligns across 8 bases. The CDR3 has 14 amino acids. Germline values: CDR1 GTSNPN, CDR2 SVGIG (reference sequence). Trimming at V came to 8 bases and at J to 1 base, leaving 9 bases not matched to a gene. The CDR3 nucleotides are TGTGCCCGTTGGGCAGGGGGCGAGAACACTGAAGCTTTCTTT. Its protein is CARWAGGENTEAFF.

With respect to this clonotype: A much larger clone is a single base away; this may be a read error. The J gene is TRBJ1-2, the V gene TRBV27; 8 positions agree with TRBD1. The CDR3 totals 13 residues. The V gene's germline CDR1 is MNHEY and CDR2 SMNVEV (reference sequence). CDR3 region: CACRGTGVNGYTF. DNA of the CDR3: TGTGCCTGCAGAGGGACAGGCGTCAATGGCTACACCTTC.

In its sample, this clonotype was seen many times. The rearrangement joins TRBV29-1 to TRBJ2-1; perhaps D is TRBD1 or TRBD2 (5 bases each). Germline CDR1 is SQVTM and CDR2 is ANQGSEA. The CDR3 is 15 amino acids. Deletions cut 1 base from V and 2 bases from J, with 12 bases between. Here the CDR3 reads CSVEVYGAAYNEQFF. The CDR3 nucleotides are TGCAGCGTTGAAGTCTACGGGGCGGCCTACAATGAGCAGTTCTTC.

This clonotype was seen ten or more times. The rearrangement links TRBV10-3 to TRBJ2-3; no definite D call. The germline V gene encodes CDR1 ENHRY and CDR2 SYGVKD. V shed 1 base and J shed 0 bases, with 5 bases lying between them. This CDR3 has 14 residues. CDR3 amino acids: CAISEWQSTDTQYF. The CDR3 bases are TGTGCCATCAGTGAGTGGCAGAGCACAGATACGCAGTATTTT.

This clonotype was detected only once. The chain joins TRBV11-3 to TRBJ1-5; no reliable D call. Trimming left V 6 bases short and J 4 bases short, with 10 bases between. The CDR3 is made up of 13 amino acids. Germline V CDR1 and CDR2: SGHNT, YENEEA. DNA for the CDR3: TGTGCCAGCAGTTTAATCGGAAATCAGCCCCAGCATTTT. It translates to CASSLIGNQPQHF.

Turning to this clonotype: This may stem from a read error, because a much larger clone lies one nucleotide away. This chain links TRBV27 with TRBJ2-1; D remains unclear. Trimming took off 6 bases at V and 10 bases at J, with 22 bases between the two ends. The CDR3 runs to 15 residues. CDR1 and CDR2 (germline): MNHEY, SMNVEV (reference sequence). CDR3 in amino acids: CASSDLEQQANEQFF. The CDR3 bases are TGTGCCAGCAGCGACCTCGAACAGCAGGCCAACGAGCAGTTCTTC.

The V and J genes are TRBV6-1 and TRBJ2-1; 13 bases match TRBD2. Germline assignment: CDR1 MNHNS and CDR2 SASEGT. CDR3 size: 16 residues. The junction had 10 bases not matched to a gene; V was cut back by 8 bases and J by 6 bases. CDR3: CASEELAGGPRNEQFF. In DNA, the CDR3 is TGTGCCAGCGAAGAACTAGCGGGAGGGCCCCGCAATGAGCAGTTCTTC.

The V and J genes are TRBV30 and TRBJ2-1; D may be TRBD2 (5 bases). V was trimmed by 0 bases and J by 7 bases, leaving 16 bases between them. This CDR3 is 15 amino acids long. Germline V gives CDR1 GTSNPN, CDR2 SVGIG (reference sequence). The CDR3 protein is CAWSVMGGYQNEQFF. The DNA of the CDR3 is TGTGCCTGGAGTGTTATGGGCGGGTACCAGAATGAGCAGTTCTTC.